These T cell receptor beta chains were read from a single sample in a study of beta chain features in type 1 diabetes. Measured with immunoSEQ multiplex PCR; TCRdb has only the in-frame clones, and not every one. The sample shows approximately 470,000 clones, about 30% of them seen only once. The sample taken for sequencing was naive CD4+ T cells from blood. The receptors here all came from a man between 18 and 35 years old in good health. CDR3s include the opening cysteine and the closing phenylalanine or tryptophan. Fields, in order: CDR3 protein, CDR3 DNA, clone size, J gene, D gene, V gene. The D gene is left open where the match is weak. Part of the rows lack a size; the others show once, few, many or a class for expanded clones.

CAWRVSGGNTIYF	TGTGCCTGGAGGGTTTCCGGAGGGAACACCATATATTTT	NA	TRBJ1-3	NA	TRBV30
CTSSHHTPSGGPTYEQYF	TGCACCAGCAGCCATCACACTCCTTCAGGGGGCCCCACCTACGAGCAGTACTTC	NA	TRBJ2-7	NA	TRBV1
CASSLTGLKNTGELFF	TGTGCCAGCAGCTTAACTGGACTAAAGAACACCGGGGAGCTGTTTTTT	NA	TRBJ2-2	NA	TRBV11-2
CASSLTTATDTQYF	TGCGCCAGCAGCTTGACGACAGCCACAGATACGCAGTATTTT	NA	TRBJ2-3	NA	TRBV5-1
CASSGTGPGEKLFF	TGTGCCAGCAGCGGGACAGGGCCAGGAGAAAAACTGTTTTTT	NA	TRBJ1-4	TRBD1	TRBV7-2
CASSASGRDGEQYF	TGTGCCAGCTCGGCTAGCGGGAGGGATGGCGAGCAGTACTTC	NA	TRBJ2-7	TRBD2	TRBV11-1
CASSGAGTVSTDTQYF	TGTGCCAGCAGCGGAGCGGGGACTGTCAGCACAGATACGCAGTATTTT	NA	TRBJ2-3	TRBD2	TRBV5-4
CASSLSISPGLETQYF	TGTGCCAGCAGCTTAAGTATCAGTCCAGGGCTTGAGACCCAGTACTTC	NA	TRBJ2-5	NA	TRBV7-2
CASSPNRGWETQYF	TGTGCCAGCAGTCCCAACAGGGGGTGGGAGACCCAGTACTTC	NA	TRBJ2-5	TRBD1	TRBV9
CASSSHTEAFF	TGTGCCAGCAGCTCGCACACTGAAGCTTTCTTT	NA	TRBJ1-1	NA	TRBV5-6
CASSSRGDTAEKLFF	TGTGCCAGCAGCTCGAGAGGGGATACAGCTGAAAAACTGTTTTTT	few	TRBJ1-4	NA	TRBV9
CATSSGVGINEKLFF	TGTGCCACCAGCAGTGGTGTCGGGATTAATGAAAAACTGTTTTTT	NA	TRBJ1-4	NA	TRBV15
CASSLKILGRPSYEQYF	TGTGCCAGCAGCTTAAAAATCCTCGGGAGGCCCTCCTACGAGCAGTACTTC	few	TRBJ2-7	TRBD2	TRBV7-2
CASSPLGTGGEETQYF	TGTGCCAGCTCACCACTGGGGACAGGGGGCGAAGAGACCCAGTACTTC	NA	TRBJ2-5	TRBD1	TRBV18
CASSLGGQGNTYEQYF	TGCGCCAGCAGCTTGGGCGGACAGGGGAATACCTACGAGCAGTACTTC	few	TRBJ2-7	TRBD1	TRBV5-1
CASSFSGNNEQFF	TGTGCCAGCAGCTTCTCGGGGAACAATGAGCAGTTCTTC	many	TRBJ2-1	NA	TRBV7-9
CASSSDGQYNEQFF	TGCGCCAGCAGCTCTGATGGACAATACAATGAGCAGTTCTTC	few	TRBJ2-1	NA	TRBV5-1
CASSVQPMNTEAFF	TGTGCCAGCAGCGTTCAACCCATGAACACTGAAGCTTTCTTT	NA	TRBJ1-1	NA	TRBV9
CASSFDYPRSSYNEQFF	TGTGCCAGCAGCTTCGACTACCCCAGAAGCTCCTACAATGAGCAGTTCTTC	NA	TRBJ2-1	NA	TRBV9
CSVGGQGIYEQYF	TGCAGCGTTGGGGGACAGGGGATCTACGAGCAGTACTTC	few	TRBJ2-7	TRBD1	TRBV29-1
CASSLAGGTKNIQYF	TGTGCCAGCAGCCTAGCGGGAGGGACCAAAAACATTCAGTACTTC	NA	TRBJ2-4	TRBD2	TRBV7-2
CASSQLGQAEETQYF	TGCGCCAGCAGCCAATTGGGACAGGCCGAAGAGACCCAGTACTTC	few	TRBJ2-5	TRBD1	TRBV4-1
CAWSFGWETQYF	TGTGCCTGGAGTTTCGGCTGGGAGACCCAGTACTTC	few	TRBJ2-5	NA	TRBV30
CAWSTASNYGYTF	TGTGCCTGGAGCACAGCTTCTAACTATGGCTACACCTTC	NA	TRBJ1-2	NA	TRBV30
CSARRGADSSYEQYF	TGCAGCGCCCGAAGGGGGGCAGATAGCTCCTACGAGCAGTACTTC	NA	TRBJ2-7	NA	TRBV29-1
CASSSGPQVHGYTF	TGTGCCAGCAGTTCCGGCCCGCAGGTTCATGGCTACACCTTC	NA	TRBJ1-2	NA	TRBV6-6
CAWIRSYEQYF	TGTGCCTGGATCCGATCCTACGAGCAGTACTTC	NA	TRBJ2-7	NA	TRBV30
CAISASSGRASPQETQYF	TGTGCCATCAGTGCTTCCAGCGGGAGGGCATCCCCCCAAGAGACCCAGTACTTC	NA	TRBJ2-5	TRBD2	TRBV10-3
CASGSIATPHEQYF	TGTGCCAGCGGGTCCATAGCTACGCCCCACGAGCAGTACTTC	NA	TRBJ2-7	NA	TRBV25-1
CASSRTGIHEQYF	TGTGCCAGCAGCCGGACAGGGATTCACGAGCAGTACTTC	few	TRBJ2-7	TRBD1	TRBV7-9
CASSPGRTGGQETQYF	TGCGCCAGCAGCCCCGGGCGAACAGGGGGTCAAGAGACCCAGTACTTC	NA	TRBJ2-5	TRBD1	TRBV4-1
CASSTTMDYEQYF	TGTGCCAGCAGCACCACGATGGATTACGAGCAGTACTTC	NA	TRBJ2-7	NA	TRBV7-9
CASGSMVQGTAGELFF	TGTGCTAGTGGTTCAATGGTCCAGGGCACGGCCGGGGAGCTGTTTTTT	NA	TRBJ2-2	NA	TRBV12-5
CASSLGLARETQYF	TGTGCCAGCAGCTTAGGACTAGCGAGGGAGACCCAGTACTTC	NA	TRBJ2-5	TRBD2	TRBV7-2
CASSYSGTDEKLFF	TGTGCCAGCAGCTACTCAGGGACGGATGAAAAACTGTTTTTT	few	TRBJ1-4	NA	TRBV5-6
CASRDRSPTNYGYTF	TGTGCCAGCAGGGACAGGAGCCCAACTAACTATGGCTACACCTTC	few	TRBJ1-2	TRBD1	TRBV7-9
CAWSEQGLDTQYF	TGTGCCTGGAGTGAACAGGGGTTGGATACGCAGTATTTT	NA	TRBJ2-3	TRBD1	TRBV30
CASSQDWGYNEQFF	TGTGCCAGCAGCCAAGATTGGGGCTACAATGAGCAGTTCTTC	NA	TRBJ2-1	NA	TRBV14
CASSEWGTAYNEQFF	TGTGCCAGCAGTGAATGGGGGACAGCGTACAATGAGCAGTTCTTC	few	TRBJ2-1	TRBD1	TRBV25-1
CAWTISDTQYF	TGTGCCTGGACTATCTCAGATACGCAGTATTTT	few	TRBJ2-3	NA	TRBV30
CAWSKRQGATEAFF	TGTGCCTGGAGTAAAAGGCAGGGGGCAACTGAAGCTTTCTTT	NA	TRBJ1-1	TRBD1	TRBV30
CASSQDREETQYF	TGTGCCAGCAGCCAAGACAGGGAGGAGACCCAGTACTTC	NA	TRBJ2-5	TRBD1	TRBV7-3
CASSLLGAQHF	TGTGCCAGCAGCTTACTGGGGGCTCAGCATTTT	few	TRBJ1-5	NA	TRBV7-2
CASRDSSYQETQYF	TGTGCCAGCCGGGACAGCTCGTACCAAGAGACCCAGTACTTC	few	TRBJ2-5	TRBD1	TRBV2
CASSQVLAANTGELFF	TGTGCCAGCAGCCAAGTGCTAGCCGCGAACACCGGGGAGCTGTTTTTT	NA	TRBJ2-2	NA	TRBV14
CASSPRGGLYNEQFF	TGTGCCAGCAGTCCGAGGGGCGGGCTATACAATGAGCAGTTCTTC	NA	TRBJ2-1	NA	TRBV28
CASSYSQGPYYEQYF	TGTGCCAGCAGTTACTCACAGGGCCCCTACTACGAGCAGTACTTC	NA	TRBJ2-7	NA	TRBV6-6
CAWKRGQGEKLFF	TGTGCCTGGAAACGCGGACAGGGTGAAAAACTGTTTTTT	NA	TRBJ1-4	TRBD1	TRBV30